This note documents a single T cell receptor (beta chain) sequence. The data are from a study of T cells after yellow fever vaccination. MiXCR, run by TCRdb on the 5' RACE reads, gives a single entry per CDR3 protein. The table records hundreds of thousands of distinct CDR3 sequences, more than 5.5% of them present only once. Sequences were derived from PBMCs, sampled 5 days after the yellow fever booster vaccination. This clonotype originated in a man aged 30-40 years who received the YFV17D yellow fever vaccine.

The CDR3 DNA is TGTGCCAGCAGTCGTGGGGCCTACTCTGGAAACACCATATATTTT. Protein: CASSRGAYSGNTIYF. The chain uses TRBV12-3 or TRBV12-4 and TRBJ1-3, with D perhaps TRBD1 (5 bases). The CDR3 is made up of 15 amino acids. Trimming shortened V by 5 bases and J by 0 bases, and 11 bases separated the two germline ends.